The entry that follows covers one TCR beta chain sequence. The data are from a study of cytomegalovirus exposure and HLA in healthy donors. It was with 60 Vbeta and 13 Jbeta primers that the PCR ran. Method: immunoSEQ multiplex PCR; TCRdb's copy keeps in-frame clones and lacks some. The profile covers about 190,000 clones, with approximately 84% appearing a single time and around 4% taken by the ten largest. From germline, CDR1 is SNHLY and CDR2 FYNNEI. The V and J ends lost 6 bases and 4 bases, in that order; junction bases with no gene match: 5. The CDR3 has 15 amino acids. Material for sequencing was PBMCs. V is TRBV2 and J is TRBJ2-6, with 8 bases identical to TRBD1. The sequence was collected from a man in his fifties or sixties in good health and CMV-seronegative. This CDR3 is CASSPTGVGANVLTF. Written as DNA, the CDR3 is TGTGCCAGCAGCCCGACAGGGGTCGGGGCCAACGTCCTGACTTTC.